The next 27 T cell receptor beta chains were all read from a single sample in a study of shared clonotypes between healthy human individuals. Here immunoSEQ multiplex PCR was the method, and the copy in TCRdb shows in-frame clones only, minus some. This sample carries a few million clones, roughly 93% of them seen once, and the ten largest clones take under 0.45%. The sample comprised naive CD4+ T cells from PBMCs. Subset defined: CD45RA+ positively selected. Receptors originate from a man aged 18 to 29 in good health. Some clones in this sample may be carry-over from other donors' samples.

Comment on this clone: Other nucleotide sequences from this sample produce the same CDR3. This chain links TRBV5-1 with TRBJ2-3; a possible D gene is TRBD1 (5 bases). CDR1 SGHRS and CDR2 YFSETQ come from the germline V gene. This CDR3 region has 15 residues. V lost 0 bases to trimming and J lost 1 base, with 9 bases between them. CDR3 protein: CASSLERGRTDTQYF. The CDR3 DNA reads TGCGCCAGCAGCTTGGAAAGGGGCCGCACAGATACGCAGTATTTT.

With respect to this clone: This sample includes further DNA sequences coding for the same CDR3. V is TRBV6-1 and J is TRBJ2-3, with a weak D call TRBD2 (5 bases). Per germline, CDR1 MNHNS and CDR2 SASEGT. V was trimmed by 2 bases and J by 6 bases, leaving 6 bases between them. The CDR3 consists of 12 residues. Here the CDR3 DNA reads TGTGCCAGCAGTGAAAAGCGGGATACGCAGTATTTT. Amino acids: CASSEKRDTQYF.

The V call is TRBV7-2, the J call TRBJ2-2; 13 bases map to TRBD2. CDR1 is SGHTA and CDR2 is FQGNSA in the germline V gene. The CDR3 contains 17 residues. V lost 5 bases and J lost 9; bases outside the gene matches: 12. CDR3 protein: CASSPTLGTSGTRELFF. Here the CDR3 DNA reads TGTGCCAGCAGCCCAACACTCGGGACTAGCGGGACAAGGGAGCTGTTTTTT.

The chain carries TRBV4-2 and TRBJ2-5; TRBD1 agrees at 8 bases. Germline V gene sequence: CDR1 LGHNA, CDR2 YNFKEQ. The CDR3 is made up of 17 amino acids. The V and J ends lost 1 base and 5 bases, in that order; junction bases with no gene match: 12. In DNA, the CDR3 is TGTGCCAGCAGCCAAGTGGGTTCAGGGGGCGCGAGGGAGACCCAGTACTTC. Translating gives CASSQVGSGGARETQYF.

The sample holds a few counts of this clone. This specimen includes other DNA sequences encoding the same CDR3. The CDR3 region is CASSLAAGMNTEAFF. The CDR3, as DNA: TGCGCCAGCAGCTTGGCGGCGGGCATGAACACTGAAGCTTTCTTT. The J gene is TRBJ1-1, the V gene TRBV5-1; D gene unclear. There are 15 residues in the CDR3. V was shortened by 0 bases and J by 0 bases, with 9 bases between the two germline ends. Germline V lookup: CDR1 SGHRS, CDR2 YFSETQ. Full variable domain (remainder filled in from reference TRBV5-1 and TRBJ1-1): KAGVTQTPRYLIKTRGQQVTLSCSPISGHRSVSWYQQTPGQGLQFLFEYFSETQRNKGNFPGRFSGRQFSNSRSEMNVSTLELGDSALYLCASSLAAGMNTEAFFGQGTRLTVV.

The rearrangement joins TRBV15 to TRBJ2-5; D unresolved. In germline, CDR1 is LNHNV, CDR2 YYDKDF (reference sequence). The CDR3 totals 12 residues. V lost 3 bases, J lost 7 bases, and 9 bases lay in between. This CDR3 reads CATSSSLGTQYF. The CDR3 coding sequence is TGTGCCACCAGCAGCTCCTTAGGGACCCAGTACTTC.

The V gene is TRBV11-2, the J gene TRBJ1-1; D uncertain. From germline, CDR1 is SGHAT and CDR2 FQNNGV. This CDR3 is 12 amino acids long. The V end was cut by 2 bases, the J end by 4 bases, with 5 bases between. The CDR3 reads CASSLSSTEAFF. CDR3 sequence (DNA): TGTGCCAGCAGCTTAAGTAGCACTGAAGCTTTCTTT.

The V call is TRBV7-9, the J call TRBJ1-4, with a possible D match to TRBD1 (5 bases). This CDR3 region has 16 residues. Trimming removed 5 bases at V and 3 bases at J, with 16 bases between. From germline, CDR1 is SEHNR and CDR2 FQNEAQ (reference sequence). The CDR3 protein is CASSAAGAGANEKLFF. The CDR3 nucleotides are TGTGCCAGCAGCGCCGCCGGGGCGGGGGCTAATGAAAAACTGTTTTTT.

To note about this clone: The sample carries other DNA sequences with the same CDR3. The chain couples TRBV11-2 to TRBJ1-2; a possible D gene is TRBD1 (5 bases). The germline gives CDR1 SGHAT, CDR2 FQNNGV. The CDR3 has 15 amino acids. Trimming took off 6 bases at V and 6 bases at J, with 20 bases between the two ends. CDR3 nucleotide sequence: TGTGCCAGCAGGTTTCCGGGACGGAAGGCTCATGGCTACACCTTC. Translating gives CASRFPGRKAHGYTF.

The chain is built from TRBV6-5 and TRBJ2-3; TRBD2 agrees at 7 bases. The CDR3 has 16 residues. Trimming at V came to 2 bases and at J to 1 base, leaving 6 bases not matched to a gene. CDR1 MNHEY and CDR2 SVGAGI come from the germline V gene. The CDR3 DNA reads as TGTGCCAGCAGTTACGGGGTGGGAGGGGGCACAGATACGCAGTATTTT. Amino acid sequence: CASSYGVGGGTDTQYF.

The CDR3 coding sequence is TGTGCCACCAGCAGAGGGGGACTTATGAACACCGGGGAGCTGTTTTTT. Its protein product is CATSRGGLMNTGELFF. The V call is TRBV15, the J call TRBJ2-2; possible D gene TRBD2, 6 bases. This CDR3 comprises 16 residues. Germline CDR1 reads LNHNV; CDR2 reads YYDKDF (reference sequence). V lost 1 base, J lost 1 base, and 10 bases lay in between.

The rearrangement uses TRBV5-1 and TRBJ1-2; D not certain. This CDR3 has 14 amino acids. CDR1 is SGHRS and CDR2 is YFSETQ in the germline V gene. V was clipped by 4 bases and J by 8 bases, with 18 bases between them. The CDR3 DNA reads TGCGCCAGCAGCCTCCCAGGCTCTCTGAGGGGCTACACCTTC. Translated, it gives CASSLPGSLRGYTF.

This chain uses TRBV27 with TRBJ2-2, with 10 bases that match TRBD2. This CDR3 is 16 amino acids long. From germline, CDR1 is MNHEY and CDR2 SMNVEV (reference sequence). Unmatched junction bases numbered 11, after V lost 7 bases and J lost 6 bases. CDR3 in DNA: TGTGCCAGCAAAAAACGGGTAGCGGGAGGTCCCGGGGAGCTGTTTTTT. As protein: CASKKRVAGGPGELFF.

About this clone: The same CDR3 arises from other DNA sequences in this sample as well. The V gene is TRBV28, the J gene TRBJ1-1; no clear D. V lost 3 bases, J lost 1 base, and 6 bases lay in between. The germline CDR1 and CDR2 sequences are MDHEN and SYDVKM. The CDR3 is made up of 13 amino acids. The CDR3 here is CASSLRGNTEAFF. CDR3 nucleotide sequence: TGTGCCAGCAGTTTGCGAGGGAACACTGAAGCTTTCTTT.

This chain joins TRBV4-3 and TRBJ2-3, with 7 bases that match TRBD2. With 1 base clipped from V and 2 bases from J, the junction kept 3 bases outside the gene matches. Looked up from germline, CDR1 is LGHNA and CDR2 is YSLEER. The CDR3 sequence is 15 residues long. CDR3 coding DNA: TGCGCCAGCAGCCAAGTGAGCGGGGCCACAGATACGCAGTATTTT. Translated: CASSQVSGATDTQYF.

As DNA, the CDR3 is TGTGCCAGCAGGTCCGGGGGGGGAAATCAGCCCCAGCATTTT. Translated: CASRSGGGNQPQHF. The gene calls are TRBV2 and TRBJ1-5; the D gene is possibly TRBD1 (5 bases). CDR1 and CDR2 (germline): SNHLY, FYNNEI. The CDR3 is 14 residues long. V was trimmed by 6 bases and J by 4 bases, leaving 13 bases between them.

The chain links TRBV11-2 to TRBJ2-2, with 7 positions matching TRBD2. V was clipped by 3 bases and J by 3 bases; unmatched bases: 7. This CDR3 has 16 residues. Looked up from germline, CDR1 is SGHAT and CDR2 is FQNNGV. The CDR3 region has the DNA TGTGCCAGCAGCTTCCGGGACTACCGTGACACCGGGGAGCTGTTTTTT. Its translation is CASSFRDYRDTGELFF.

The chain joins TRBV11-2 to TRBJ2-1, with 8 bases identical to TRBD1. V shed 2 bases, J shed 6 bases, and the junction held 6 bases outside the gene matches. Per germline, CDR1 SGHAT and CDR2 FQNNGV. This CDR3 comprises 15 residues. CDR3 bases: TGTGCCAGCAGCTTAATCCAGGGGGCGCGCAATGAGCAGTTCTTC. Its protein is CASSLIQGARNEQFF.

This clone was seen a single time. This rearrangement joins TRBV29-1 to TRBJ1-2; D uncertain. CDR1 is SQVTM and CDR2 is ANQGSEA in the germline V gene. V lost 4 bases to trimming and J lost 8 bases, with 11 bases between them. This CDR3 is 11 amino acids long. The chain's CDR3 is CSVVRTEGYTF. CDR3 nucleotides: TGCAGCGTTGTAAGAACGGAGGGCTACACCTTC. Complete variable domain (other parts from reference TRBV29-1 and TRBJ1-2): SAVISQKPSRDICQRGTSLTIQCQVDSQVTMMFWYRQQPGQSLTLIATANQGSEATYESGFVIDKFPISRPNLTFSTLTVSNMSPEDSSIYLCSVVRTEGYTFGSGTRLTVV.

CDR3 protein: CASSVVASSADTQYF. As DNA, the CDR3 is TGTGCCAGCAGCGTAGTGGCGAGCTCGGCAGATACGCAGTATTTT. The chain links TRBV9 to TRBJ2-3; no firm D call. The CDR3 is 15 residues long. The germline gives CDR1 SGDLS, CDR2 YYNGEE. Trimming removed 0 bases at V and 4 bases at J, with 12 bases between.

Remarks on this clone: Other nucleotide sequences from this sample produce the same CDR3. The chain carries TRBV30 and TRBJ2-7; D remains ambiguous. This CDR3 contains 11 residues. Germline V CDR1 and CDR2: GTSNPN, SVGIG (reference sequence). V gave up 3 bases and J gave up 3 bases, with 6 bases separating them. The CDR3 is CAWSRYYEQYF. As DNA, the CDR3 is TGTGCCTGGAGCAGGTACTACGAGCAGTACTTC.

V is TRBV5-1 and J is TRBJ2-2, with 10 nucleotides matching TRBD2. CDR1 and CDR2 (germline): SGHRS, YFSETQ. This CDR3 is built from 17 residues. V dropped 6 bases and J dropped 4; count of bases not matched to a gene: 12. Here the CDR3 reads CASNPGAGGPSTGELFF. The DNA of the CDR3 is TGCGCCAGCAACCCCGGAGCGGGAGGGCCAAGCACCGGGGAGCTGTTTTTT.

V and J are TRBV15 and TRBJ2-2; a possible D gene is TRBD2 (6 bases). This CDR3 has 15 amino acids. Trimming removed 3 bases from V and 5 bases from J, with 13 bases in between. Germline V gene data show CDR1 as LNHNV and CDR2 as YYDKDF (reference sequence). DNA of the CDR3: TGTGCCACCAGCAGGGACCGAAGCGGGACCGGGGAGCTGTTTTTT. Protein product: CATSRDRSGTGELFF.

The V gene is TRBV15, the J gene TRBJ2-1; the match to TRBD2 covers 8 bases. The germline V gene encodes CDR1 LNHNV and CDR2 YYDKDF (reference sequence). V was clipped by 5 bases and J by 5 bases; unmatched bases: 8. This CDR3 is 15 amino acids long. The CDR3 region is CATSPGRAGDNEQFF. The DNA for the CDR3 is TGTGCCACCAGCCCGGGGAGAGCGGGAGACAATGAGCAGTTCTTC.

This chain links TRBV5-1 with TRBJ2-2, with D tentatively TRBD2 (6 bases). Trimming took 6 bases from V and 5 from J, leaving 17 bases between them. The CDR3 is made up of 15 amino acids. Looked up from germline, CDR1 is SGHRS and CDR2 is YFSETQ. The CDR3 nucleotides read TGCGCCAGCACCTCCCCGGTGGGGAGGACCGGGGAGCTGTTTTTT. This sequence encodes CASTSPVGRTGELFF.

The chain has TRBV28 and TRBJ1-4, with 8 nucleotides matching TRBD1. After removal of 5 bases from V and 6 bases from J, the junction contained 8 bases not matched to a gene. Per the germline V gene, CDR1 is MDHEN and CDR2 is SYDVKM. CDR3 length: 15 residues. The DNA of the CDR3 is TGTGCCAGCAGTGGGGGAAACAGGGGGGATGAAAAACTGTTTTTT. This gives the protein CASSGGNRGDEKLFF.

This CDR3 reads CASREYAWEKLFF. The CDR3 DNA follows: TGCGCCAGCAGGGAATACGCCTGGGAAAAACTGTTTTTT. V is TRBV5-1 and J is TRBJ1-4; D not certain. Germline V gene data show CDR1 as SGHRS and CDR2 as YFSETQ. The CDR3 has 13 residues. Trimming shortened V by 5 bases and J by 8 bases, and 13 bases separated the two germline ends.